This T cell receptor beta chain was sequenced in a study of blood T cell repertoires in COVID-19. This CDR3 has 15 residues. Germline V CDR1 and CDR2: KGHSH, LQKENI. The junction had 8 bases not matched to a gene; V was cut back by 6 bases and J by 3 bases. In the authors' methods: Researchers report that nucleated cell counts were estimated from reference gene primer amplification. The data were produced by immunoSEQ multiplex PCR, yet TCRdb's version contains in-frame clones alone and is incomplete. D and trimming were read from the DNA, whereas the V and J calls and clone size are those reported in that table. The data contain roughly 250,000 clones, 84% of them singletons.

V usage is TRBV18 and J usage is TRBJ1-5; TRBD1 agrees at 7 bases. The sequenced sample was peripheral blood. This sequence originates from a woman between 40 and 55 years old who had recovered from COVID-19. Here the CDR3 reads CASSMTGNLNQPQHF. CDR3 sequence (DNA): TGTGCCAGCTCTATGACAGGGAACCTCAATCAGCCCCAGCATTTT.